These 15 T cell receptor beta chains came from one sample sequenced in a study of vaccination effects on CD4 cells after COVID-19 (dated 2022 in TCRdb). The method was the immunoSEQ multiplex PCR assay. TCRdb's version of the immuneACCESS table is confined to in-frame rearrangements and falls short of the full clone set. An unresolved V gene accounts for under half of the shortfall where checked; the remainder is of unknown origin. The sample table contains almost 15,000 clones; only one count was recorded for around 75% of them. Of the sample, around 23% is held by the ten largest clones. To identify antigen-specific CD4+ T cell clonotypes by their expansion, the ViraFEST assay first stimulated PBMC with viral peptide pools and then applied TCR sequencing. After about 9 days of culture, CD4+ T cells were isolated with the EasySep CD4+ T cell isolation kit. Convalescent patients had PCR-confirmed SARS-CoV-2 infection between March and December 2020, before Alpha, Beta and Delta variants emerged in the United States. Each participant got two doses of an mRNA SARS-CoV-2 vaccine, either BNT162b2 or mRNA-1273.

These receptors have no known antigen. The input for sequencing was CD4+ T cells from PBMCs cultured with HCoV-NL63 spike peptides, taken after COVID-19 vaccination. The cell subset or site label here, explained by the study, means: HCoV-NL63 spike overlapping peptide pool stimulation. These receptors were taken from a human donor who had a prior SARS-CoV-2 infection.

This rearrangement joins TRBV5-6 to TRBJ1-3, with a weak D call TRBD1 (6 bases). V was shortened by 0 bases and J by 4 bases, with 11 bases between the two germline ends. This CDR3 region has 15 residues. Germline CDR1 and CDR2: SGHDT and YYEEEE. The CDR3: CASSLAQGLGNTIYF. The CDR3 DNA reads TGTGCCAGCAGCTTGGCCCAGGGGCTAGGAAACACCATATATTTT. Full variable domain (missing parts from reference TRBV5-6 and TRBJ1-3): DAGVTQSPTHLIKTRGQQVTLRCSPKSGHDTVSWYQQALGQGPQFIFQYYEEEERQRGNFPDRFSGHQFPNYSSELNVNALLLGDSALYLCASSLAQGLGNTIYFGEGSWLTVV.

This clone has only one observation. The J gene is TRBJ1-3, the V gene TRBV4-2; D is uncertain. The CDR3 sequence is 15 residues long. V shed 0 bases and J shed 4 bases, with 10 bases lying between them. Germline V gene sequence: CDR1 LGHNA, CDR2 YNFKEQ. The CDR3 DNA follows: TGTGCCAGCAGCCAAGAATTAGGGATCGGAAACACCATATATTTT. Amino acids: CASSQELGIGNTIYF.

CDR3 nucleotides: TGCGCCAGCAGCCAAGGACGGTCAAATTCACCCCTCCACTTT. The encoded protein is CASSQGRSNSPLHF. J is TRBJ1-6 and V is TRBV4-1; D is unclear. This CDR3 spans 14 amino acids. Per germline, CDR1 MGHRA and CDR2 YSYEKL. Trimming pared 1 base from V and 7 bases from J, leaving 8 bases between.

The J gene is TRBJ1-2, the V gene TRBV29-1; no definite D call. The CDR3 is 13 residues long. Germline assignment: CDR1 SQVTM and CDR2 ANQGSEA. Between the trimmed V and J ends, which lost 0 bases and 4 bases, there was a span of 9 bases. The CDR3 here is CSVEDAVIYGYTF. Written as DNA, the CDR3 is TGCAGCGTTGAAGATGCGGTTATCTATGGCTACACCTTC.

In nucleotides, the CDR3 is TGTGCCAGCACCACCAGTATGCTTTCCGGGGAGCTGTTTTTT. It is translated as CASTTSMLSGELFF. The V and J genes are TRBV2 and TRBJ2-2, with D uncertain. This CDR3 is built from 14 residues. Between the trimmed V and J ends, which lost 7 bases and 6 bases, there was a span of 15 bases. Germline-derived CDR1 and CDR2 are SNHLY and FYNNEI.

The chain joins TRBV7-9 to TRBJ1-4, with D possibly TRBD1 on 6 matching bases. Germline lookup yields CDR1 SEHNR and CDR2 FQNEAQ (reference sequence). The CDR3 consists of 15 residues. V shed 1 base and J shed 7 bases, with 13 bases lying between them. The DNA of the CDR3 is TGTGCCAGCAGCTTAGGACGGCGAGGGGGTGAAAAACTGTTTTTT. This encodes CASSLGRRGGEKLFF.

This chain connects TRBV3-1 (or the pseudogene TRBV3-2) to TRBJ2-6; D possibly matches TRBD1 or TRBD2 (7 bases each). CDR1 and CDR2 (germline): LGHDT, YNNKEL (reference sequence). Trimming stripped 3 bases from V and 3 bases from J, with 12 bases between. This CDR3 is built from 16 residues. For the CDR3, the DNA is TGTGCCAGCAGCCACAGGGGGGGCGGTGGGGCCAACGTCCTGACTTTC. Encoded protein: CASSHRGGGGANVLTF.

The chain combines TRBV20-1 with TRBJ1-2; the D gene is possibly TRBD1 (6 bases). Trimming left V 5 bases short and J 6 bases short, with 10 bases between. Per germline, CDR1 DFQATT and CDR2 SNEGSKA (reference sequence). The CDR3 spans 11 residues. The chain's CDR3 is CSALDRNGYTF. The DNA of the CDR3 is TGCAGTGCTCTCGACAGGAATGGCTACACCTTC.

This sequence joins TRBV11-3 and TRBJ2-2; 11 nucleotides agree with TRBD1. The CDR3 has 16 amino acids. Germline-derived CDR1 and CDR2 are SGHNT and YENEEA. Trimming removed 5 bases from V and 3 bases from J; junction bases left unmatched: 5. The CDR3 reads CASSLRTGGDTGELFF. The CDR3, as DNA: TGTGCCAGCAGCCTAAGGACAGGGGGCGACACCGGGGAGCTGTTTTTT.

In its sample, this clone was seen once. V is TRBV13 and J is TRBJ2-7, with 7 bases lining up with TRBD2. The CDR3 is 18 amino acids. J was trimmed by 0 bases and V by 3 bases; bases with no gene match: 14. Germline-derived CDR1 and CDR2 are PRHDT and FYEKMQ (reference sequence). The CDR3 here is CASSFGSPWGGSSYEQYF. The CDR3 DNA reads TGTGCCAGCAGCTTTGGCTCCCCCTGGGGGGGGAGCTCCTACGAGCAGTACTTC. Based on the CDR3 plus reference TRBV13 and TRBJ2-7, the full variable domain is AAGVIQSPRHLIKEKRETATLKCYPIPRHDTVYWYQQGPGQDPQFLISFYEKMQSDKGSIPDRFSAQQFSDYHSELNMSSLELGDSALYFCASSFGSPWGGSSYEQYFGPGTRLTVT.

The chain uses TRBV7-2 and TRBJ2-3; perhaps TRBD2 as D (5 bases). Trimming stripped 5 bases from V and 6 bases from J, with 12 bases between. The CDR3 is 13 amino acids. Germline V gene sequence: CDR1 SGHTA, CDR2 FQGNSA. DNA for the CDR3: TGTGCCAGCAGCCCTTGGACTGAGGATACGCAGTATTTT. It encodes CASSPWTEDTQYF.

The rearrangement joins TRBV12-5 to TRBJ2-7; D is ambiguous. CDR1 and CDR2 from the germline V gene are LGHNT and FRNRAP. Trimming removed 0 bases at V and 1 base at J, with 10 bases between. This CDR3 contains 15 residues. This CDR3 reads CASGLVVKPSYEQYF. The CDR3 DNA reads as TGTGCTAGTGGTTTGGTAGTTAAGCCTTCCTACGAGCAGTACTTC.

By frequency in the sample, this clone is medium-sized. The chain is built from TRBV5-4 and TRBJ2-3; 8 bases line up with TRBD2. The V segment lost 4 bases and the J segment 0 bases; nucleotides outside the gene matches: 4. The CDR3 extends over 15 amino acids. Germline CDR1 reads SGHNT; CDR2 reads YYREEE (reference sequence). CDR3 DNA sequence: TGTGCCAGCAGCCCGGGGGGGCAAAGCACAGATACGCAGTATTTT. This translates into CASSPGGQSTDTQYF. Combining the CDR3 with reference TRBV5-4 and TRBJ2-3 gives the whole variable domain ETGVTQSPTHLIKTRGQQVTLRCSSQSGHNTVSWYQQALGQGPQFIFQYYREEENGRGNFPPRFSGLQFPNYSSELNVNALELDDSALYLCASSPGGQSTDTQYFGPGTRLTVL.

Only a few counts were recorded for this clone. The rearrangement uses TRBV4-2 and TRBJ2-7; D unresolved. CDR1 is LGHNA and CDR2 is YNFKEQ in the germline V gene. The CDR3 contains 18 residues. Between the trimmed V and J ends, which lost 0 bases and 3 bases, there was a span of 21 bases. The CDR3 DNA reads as TGTGCCAGCAGCCAAGATCTTTTAGGGTCGGGCCACTACTACGAGCAGTACTTC. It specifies CASSQDLLGSGHYYEQYF.

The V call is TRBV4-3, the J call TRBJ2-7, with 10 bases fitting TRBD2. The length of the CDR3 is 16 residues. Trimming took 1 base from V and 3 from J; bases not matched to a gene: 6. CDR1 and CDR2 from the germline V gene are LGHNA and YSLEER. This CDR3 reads CASSQGLAGDHYEQYF. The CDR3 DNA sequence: TGCGCCAGCAGCCAAGGTCTAGCGGGAGACCACTACGAGCAGTACTTC.